This T cell receptor (beta chain) was recorded in a study of T cell repertoires in cytomegalovirus infection. Across the whole study: CMV infection plus the matching HLA type was flagged by public TCR beta signatures.

This clonotype came up a few times. MiXCR, run by TCRdb on the reads, gives a single entry per CDR3 protein. The sample has more than 85,000 distinct CDR3 sequences; around 22% are singletons. There are 15 residues in the CDR3. Germline CDR1 KGHSH, CDR2 LQKENI. Between the trimmed V and J ends, which lost 1 base and 5 bases, there was a span of 11 bases. This clonotype was obtained from a human donor in good health (CMV status not recorded). Some clones in this sample may be carry-over from other donors' samples. The sequenced material came from CD8+ T cells from PBMCs. The V gene is TRBV18, the J gene TRBJ2-2; D is perhaps TRBD1 (6 bases). This CDR3 is CASSPRDTPTGELFF. DNA of the CDR3: TGTGCCAGCTCACCACGGGACACTCCAACCGGGGAGCTGTTTTTT. The full variable domain, completed using reference TRBV18 and TRBJ2-2, is NAGVMQNPRHLVRRRGQEARLRCSPMKGHSHVYWYRQLPEEGLKFMVYLQKENIIDESGMPKERFSAEFPKEGPSILRIQQVVRGDSAAYFCASSPRDTPTGELFFGEGSRLTVL.